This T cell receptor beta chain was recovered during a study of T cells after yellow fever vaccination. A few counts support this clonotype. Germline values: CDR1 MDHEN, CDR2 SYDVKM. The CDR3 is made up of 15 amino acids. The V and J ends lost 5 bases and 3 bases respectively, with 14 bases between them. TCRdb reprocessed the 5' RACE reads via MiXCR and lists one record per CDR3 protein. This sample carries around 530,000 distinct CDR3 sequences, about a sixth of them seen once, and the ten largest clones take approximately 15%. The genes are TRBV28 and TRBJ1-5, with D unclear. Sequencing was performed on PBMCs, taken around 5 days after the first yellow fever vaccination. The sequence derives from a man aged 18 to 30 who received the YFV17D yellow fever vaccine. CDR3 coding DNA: TGTGCCAGCAGTACGGGAGCTTGGGACAATCAGCCCCAGCATTTT. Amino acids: CASSTGAWDNQPQHF.